This TCR beta chain was captured in a study of Ad26.COV2.S vaccination and SARS-CoV-2 variants. Study-wide results and caveats: Reports say spike-specific CD8+ and CD4+ T cell responses covered substantial breadth after vaccination. Breadth and depth estimates from TCRs may understate total T cell responses. While placebo recipients had lower spike-specific TCR breadth, vaccine recipients had more.

V lost 2 bases to trimming and J lost 3 bases, with 8 bases between them. The CDR3 covers 13 residues. Per germline, CDR1 SGDLS and CDR2 YYNGEE. This clone was counted a single time. Its antigen is not identified. Sample treatment: some 19 received Ad26.COV2.S at low or high dose, single or two shots; about 5 received placebo; per-sample allocation not given. Sampling took place 63 days after the first vaccine or placebo injection. Vaccine was an Ad26 vector expressing Wuhan-strain SARS-CoV-2 spike. Sequencing used immunoSEQ multiplex PCR; TCRdb keeps in-frame clones, though not all of them. The profile shows 380,000 or so clones, approximately 86% of them singletons.

Sequenced here: peripheral blood, sampled in a trial of Ad26.COV2.S vaccine versus placebo. This sequence joins TRBV9 and TRBJ1-2; D is ambiguous. The clonotype comes from a person between 18 and 60 years old who received the Ad26.COV2.S COVID-19 vaccine or a placebo. The CDR3 reads CASSVDGDYGYTF. The CDR3 DNA reads TGTGCCAGCAGCGTCGACGGGGACTATGGCTACACCTTC.